This T cell receptor (beta chain) is drawn from a study of human T cells and chemical hapten exposure. MiXCR, applied by TCRdb to the RACE reads, yields one record per CDR3 protein. The sample gives about 80,000 distinct CDR3 sequences, around 10% of which show up once; under 1.5% is in the top ten. General study points: Expanded TCRs were compared with controls, and the expanded TCRs formed significantly more large CDR3 similarity clusters.

This CDR3 region has 12 residues. Trimming took off 2 bases at V and 6 bases at J, with 8 bases between the two ends. Germline values: CDR1 SEHNR, CDR2 FQNEAQ (reference sequence). This clonotype has ten or more counts. Its matching antigen is unknown. Described time point: patch test 1, 2 weeks after DPC sensitization. This sample's treatment: therapeutic diphenylcyclopropenone sensitization with weekly scalp DPC. The chain recombines TRBV7-9 with TRBJ2-7, with D hard to call. Here the sequenced sample was whole blood, taken in connection with sensitization to the hapten diphenylcyclopropenone (DPC). This receptor was identified in a woman in her 50s with alopecia areata. Some clones in this sample may be carry-over from other donors' samples. CDR3 in amino acids: CASSLRSGEQYF. CDR3 in DNA: TGTGCCAGCAGCTTAAGGAGTGGCGAGCAGTACTTC.